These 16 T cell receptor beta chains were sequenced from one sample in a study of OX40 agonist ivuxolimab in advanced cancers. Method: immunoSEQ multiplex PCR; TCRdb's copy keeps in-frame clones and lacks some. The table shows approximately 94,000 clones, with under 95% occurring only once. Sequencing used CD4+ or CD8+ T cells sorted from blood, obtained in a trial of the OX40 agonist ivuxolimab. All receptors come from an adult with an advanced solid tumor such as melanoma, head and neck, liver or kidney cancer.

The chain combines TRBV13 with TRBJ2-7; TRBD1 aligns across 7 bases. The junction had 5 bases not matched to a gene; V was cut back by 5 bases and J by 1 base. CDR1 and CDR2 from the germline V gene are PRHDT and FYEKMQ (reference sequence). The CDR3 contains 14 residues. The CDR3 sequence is CASSTRQGSYEQYF. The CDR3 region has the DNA TGTGCCAGCAGCACCCGACAGGGTTCCTACGAGCAGTACTTC.

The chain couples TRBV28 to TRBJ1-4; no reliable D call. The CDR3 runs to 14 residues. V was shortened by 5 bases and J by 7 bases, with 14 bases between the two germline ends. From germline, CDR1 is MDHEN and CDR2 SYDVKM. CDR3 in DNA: TGTGCCAGCAGTCTCACATTCTTAGGTGAAAAACTGTTTTTT. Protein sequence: CASSLTFLGEKLFF. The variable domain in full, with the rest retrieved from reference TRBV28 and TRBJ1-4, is DVKVTQSSRYLVKRTGEKVFLECVQDMDHENMFWYRQDPGLGLRLIYFSYDVKMKEKGDIPEGYSVSREKKERFSLILESASTNQTSMYLCASSLTFLGEKLFFGSGTQLSVL.

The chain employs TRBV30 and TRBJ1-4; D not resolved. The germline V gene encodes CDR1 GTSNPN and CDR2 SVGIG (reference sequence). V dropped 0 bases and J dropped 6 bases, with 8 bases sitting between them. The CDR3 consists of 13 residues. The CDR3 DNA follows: TGTGCCTGGAGTGTTGGAGACTATGAAAAACTGTTTTTT. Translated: CAWSVGDYEKLFF.

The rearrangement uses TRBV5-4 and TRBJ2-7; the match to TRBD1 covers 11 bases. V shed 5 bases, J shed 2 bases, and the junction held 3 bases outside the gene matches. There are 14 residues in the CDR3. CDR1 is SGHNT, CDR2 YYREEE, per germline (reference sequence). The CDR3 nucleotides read TGTGCCAGCAGACCGGGACAGGGGGCCTACGAGCAGTACTTC. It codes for CASRPGQGAYEQYF.

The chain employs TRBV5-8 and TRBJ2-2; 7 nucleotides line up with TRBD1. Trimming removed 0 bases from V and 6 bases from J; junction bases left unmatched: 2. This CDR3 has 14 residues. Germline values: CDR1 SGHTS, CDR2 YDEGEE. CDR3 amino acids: CASSLDRGAGELFF. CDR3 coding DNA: TGTGCCAGCAGCTTGGACAGGGGTGCCGGGGAGCTGTTTTTT.

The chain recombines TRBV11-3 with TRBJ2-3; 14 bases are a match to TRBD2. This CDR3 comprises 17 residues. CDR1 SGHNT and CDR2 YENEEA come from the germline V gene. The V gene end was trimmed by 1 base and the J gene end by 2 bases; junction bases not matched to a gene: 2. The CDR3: CASSLGLAGGDTDTQYF. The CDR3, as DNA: TGTGCCAGCAGCTTAGGACTAGCGGGAGGGGACACAGATACGCAGTATTTT. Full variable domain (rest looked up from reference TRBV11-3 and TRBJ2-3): EAGVVQSPRYKIIEKKQPVAFWCNPISGHNTLYWYLQNLGQGPELLIRYENEEAVDDSQLPKDRFSAERLKGVDSTLKIQPAELGDSAVYLCASSLGLAGGDTDTQYFGPGTRLTVL.

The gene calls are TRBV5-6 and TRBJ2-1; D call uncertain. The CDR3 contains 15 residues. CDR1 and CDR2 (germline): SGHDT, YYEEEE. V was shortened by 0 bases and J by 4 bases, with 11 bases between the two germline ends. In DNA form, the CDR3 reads TGTGCCAGCAGCTTGGTCATTGGGGATTACAATGAGCAGTTCTTC. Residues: CASSLVIGDYNEQFF.

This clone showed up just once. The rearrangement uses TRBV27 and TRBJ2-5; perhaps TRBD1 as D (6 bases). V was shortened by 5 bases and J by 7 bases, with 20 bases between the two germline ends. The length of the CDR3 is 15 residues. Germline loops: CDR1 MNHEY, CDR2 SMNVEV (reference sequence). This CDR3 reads CASSGPGQTAGTQYF. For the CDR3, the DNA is TGTGCCAGCAGTGGCCCGGGACAAACCGCTGGGACCCAGTACTTC.

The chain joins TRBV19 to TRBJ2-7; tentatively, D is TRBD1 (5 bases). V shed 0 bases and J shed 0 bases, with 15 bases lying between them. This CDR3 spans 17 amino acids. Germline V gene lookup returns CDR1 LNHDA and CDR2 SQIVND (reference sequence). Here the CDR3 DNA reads TGTGCCAGTAGTATAGACCCACCTAGGGGAAGCTCCTACGAGCAGTACTTC. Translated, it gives CASSIDPPRGSSYEQYF.

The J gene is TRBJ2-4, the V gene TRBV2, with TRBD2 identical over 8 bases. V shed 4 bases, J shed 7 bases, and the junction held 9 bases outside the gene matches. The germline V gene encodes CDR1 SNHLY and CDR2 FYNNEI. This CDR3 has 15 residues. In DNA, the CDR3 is TGTGCCAGCAGTGTGGGGAGCGGGAGAGGGAACATTCAGTACTTC. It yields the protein CASSVGSGRGNIQYF.

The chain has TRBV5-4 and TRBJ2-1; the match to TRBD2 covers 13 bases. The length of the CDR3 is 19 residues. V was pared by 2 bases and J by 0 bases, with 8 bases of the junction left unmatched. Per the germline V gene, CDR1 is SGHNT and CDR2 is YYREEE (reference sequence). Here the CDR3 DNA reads TGTGCCAGCAGCTTTTTAGGGACTAGCGGGATTAGCTCCTACAATGAGCAGTTCTTC. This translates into CASSFLGTSGISSYNEQFF.

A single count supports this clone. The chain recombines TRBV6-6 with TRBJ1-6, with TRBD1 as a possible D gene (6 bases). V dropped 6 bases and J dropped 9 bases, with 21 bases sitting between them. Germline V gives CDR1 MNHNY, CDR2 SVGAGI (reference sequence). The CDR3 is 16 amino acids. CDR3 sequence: CASSDRSDRRASPLHF. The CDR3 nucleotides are TGTGCCAGCAGCGATCGCTCAGACAGGAGAGCTTCACCCCTCCACTTT.

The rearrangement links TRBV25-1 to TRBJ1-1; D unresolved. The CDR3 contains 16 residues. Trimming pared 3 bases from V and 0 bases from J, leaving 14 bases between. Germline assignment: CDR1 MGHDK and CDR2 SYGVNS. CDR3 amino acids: CASSDGVRAMNTEAFF. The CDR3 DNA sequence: TGTGCCAGCAGTGATGGGGTCCGGGCAATGAACACTGAAGCTTTCTTT.

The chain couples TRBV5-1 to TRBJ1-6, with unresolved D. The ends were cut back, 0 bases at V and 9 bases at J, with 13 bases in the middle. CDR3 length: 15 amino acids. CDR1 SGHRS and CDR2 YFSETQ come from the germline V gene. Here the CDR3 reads CASSLAQDAGSPLHF. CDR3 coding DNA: TGCGCCAGCAGCTTGGCTCAGGACGCGGGTTCACCCCTCCACTTT.

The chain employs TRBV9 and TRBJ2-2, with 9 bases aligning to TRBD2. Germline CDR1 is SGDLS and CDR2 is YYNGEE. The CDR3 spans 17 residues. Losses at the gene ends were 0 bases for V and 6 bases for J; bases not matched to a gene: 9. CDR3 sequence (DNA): TGTGCCAGCAGCGTAGCTGGGTGGTTAGCGGGAGCCGGGGAGCTGTTTTTT. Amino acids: CASSVAGWLAGAGELFF.

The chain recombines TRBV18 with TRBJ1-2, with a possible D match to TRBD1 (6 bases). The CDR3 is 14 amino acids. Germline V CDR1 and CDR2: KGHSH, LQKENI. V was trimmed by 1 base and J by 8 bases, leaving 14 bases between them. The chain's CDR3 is CASSPRGQPVGYTF. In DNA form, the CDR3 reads TGTGCCAGCTCACCACGAGGACAGCCTGTAGGCTACACCTTC.